The 18 T cell receptor beta chains given below trace back to one sample, sequenced in a study of blood T cell repertoires in COVID-19. The method was immunoSEQ multiplex PCR; TCRdb's version includes in-frame clones alone and lacks a portion of them. The sample lists over 95,000 clones, 75% to 90% occurring once. The sequencing input was peripheral blood. Every receptor here comes from a woman aged 40-49 years with acute or convalescent COVID-19.

This CDR3 is CAWSVQGGSGGYTF. CDR3 DNA sequence: TGTGCCTGGAGTGTCCAGGGGGGTTCGGGTGGCTACACCTTC. The V gene is TRBV30, the J gene TRBJ1-2, with TRBD1 identical over 7 bases. The CDR3 runs 14 residues. J lost 7 bases, V lost 0 bases, and 8 bases had no gene match. CDR1 is GTSNPN, CDR2 SVGIG, per germline (reference sequence).

This clone was recorded a few times. The J gene is TRBJ2-1, the V gene TRBV9; D is ambiguous. Trimming shortened V by 2 bases and J by 6 bases, and 9 bases separated the two germline ends. The length of the CDR3 is 13 residues. CDR1 SGDLS and CDR2 YYNGEE come from the germline V gene. As DNA, the CDR3 is TGTGCCAGCAGCGTTCCAGATGCCAATGAGCAGTTCTTC. Translating it yields CASSVPDANEQFF. Full variable domain (rest looked up from reference TRBV9 and TRBJ2-1): DSGVTQTPKHLITATGQRVTLRCSPRSGDLSVYWYQQSLDQGLQFLIQYYNGEERAKGNILERFSAQQFPDLHSELNLSSLELGDSALYFCASSVPDANEQFFGPGTRLTVL.

J is TRBJ2-1 and V is TRBV9; TRBD1 aligns across 10 bases. Trimming at V came to 3 bases and at J to 8 bases, leaving 5 bases not matched to a gene. CDR1 and CDR2 from the germline V gene are SGDLS and YYNGEE. This CDR3 has 14 amino acids. CDR3 residues: CASSAGTGDHEQFF. Here the CDR3 DNA reads TGTGCCAGCAGCGCCGGGACAGGGGACCATGAGCAGTTCTTC.

V gene TRBV18 combines with J gene TRBJ1-3; 7 positions agree with TRBD1. CDR1 and CDR2 (germline): KGHSH, LQKENI. The CDR3 is 15 amino acids. V dropped 7 bases and J dropped 2; count of bases not matched to a gene: 8. Here the CDR3 DNA reads TGTGCCAGCTGCACCACAGGGGTGCCTGGAAACACCATATATTTT. As protein: CASCTTGVPGNTIYF.

This chain joins TRBV19 and TRBJ1-1; TRBD1 aligns across 7 bases. CDR1 is LNHDA and CDR2 is SQIVND in the germline V gene (reference sequence). The CDR3 is 14 amino acids. V dropped 7 bases and J dropped 1; count of bases not matched to a gene: 6. The CDR3 region is CASTKDRWNTEAFF. The CDR3 coding sequence is TGTGCCAGTACCAAGGACAGGTGGAACACTGAAGCTTTCTTT.

The V gene is TRBV7-2, the J gene TRBJ2-1; 12 positions agree with TRBD2. Trimming took 2 bases from V and 4 from J; bases not matched to a gene: 0. This CDR3 comprises 15 residues. Germline lookup yields CDR1 SGHTA and CDR2 FQGNSA. Written as DNA, the CDR3 is TGTGCCAGCAGCTTAACTAGCGGGGGGTACAATGAGCAGTTCTTC. Protein: CASSLTSGGYNEQFF.

This clone was observed a single time. The rearrangement uses TRBV4-1 and TRBJ1-3, with unresolved D. V was pared by 0 bases and J by 0 bases, with 9 bases between. Germline CDR1 MGHRA, CDR2 YSYEKL. This CDR3 is built from 16 residues. CDR3 sequence: CASSQEVSSSGNTIYF. Here the CDR3 DNA reads TGCGCCAGCAGCCAAGAGGTCTCTAGCTCTGGAAACACCATATATTTT.

The chain employs TRBV5-1 and TRBJ1-4; 8 nucleotides agree with TRBD1. The trim removed 4 bases at V and 8 bases at J, leaving 7 bases unmatched. The V gene's germline CDR1 is SGHRS and CDR2 YFSETQ. This CDR3 region has 14 residues. This CDR3 reads CASSADRGREKLFF. As DNA, the CDR3 is TGCGCCAGCAGCGCCGACAGGGGACGCGAAAAACTGTTTTTT. Full variable domain (outside the CDR3, taken from reference TRBV5-1 and TRBJ1-4): KAGVTQTPRYLIKTRGQQVTLSCSPISGHRSVSWYQQTPGQGLQFLFEYFSETQRNKGNFPGRFSGRQFSNSRSEMNVSTLELGDSALYLCASSADRGREKLFFGSGTQLSVL.

The CDR3 reads CASSPGHTNTEAFF. CDR3 DNA: TGTGCCAGCAGCCCCGGACACACCAACACTGAAGCTTTCTTT. The genes are TRBV3-1 (or the pseudogene TRBV3-2) and TRBJ1-1, with D maybe TRBD1 (5 bases). Looked up from germline, CDR1 is LGHDT and CDR2 is YNNKEL (reference sequence). The V gene lost 4 bases and the J gene lost 2 bases, with 11 bases spanning the gap. The CDR3 spans 14 residues.

The chain is built from TRBV7-9 and TRBJ2-1; no firm D call. This CDR3 region has 14 residues. Germline CDR1 and CDR2: SEHNR and FQNEAQ (reference sequence). Trimming cost V 7 bases and J 9 bases, with 19 bases left between them. This chain's CDR3 is CASTKNGPWSEQFF. The CDR3 nucleotides read TGTGCCAGCACCAAAAACGGCCCCTGGAGTGAGCAGTTCTTC.

CDR3 sequence (DNA): TGTGCCAGCAGCACCACCCCGGGGGGGCACGAGCAGTACTTC. Translated, it gives CASSTTPGGHEQYF. J is TRBJ2-7 and V is TRBV5-6, with 8 bases aligning to TRBD2. Germline CDR1 is SGHDT and CDR2 is YYEEEE. V lost 4 bases, J lost 5 bases, and 8 bases stayed unmatched. The CDR3 is 14 residues long. Supplemented by reference TRBV5-6 and TRBJ2-7, the full variable domain reads DAGVTQSPTHLIKTRGQQVTLRCSPKSGHDTVSWYQQALGQGPQFIFQYYEEEERQRGNFPDRFSGHQFPNYSSELNVNALLLGDSALYLCASSTTPGGHEQYFGPGTRLTVT.

V gene TRBV6-5 combines with J gene TRBJ2-5, with TRBD1 matching 8 bases. CDR3 size: 15 residues. The germline V gene has CDR1 MNHEY and CDR2 SVGAGI. The V segment lost 5 bases and the J segment 4 bases; nucleotides outside the gene matches: 9. The CDR3 here is CASSRAGGEVETQYF. The CDR3 nucleotides read TGTGCCAGCAGTCGTGCAGGGGGCGAGGTAGAGACCCAGTACTTC.

The chain combines TRBV4-1 with TRBJ1-5, with 9 positions matching TRBD1. The length of the CDR3 is 14 residues. Losses at the gene ends were 1 base for V and 6 bases for J; bases not matched to a gene: 1. The V gene's germline CDR1 is MGHRA and CDR2 YSYEKL. The CDR3 bases are TGCGCCAGCAGCCAAGGGACAGGGGTTCAGCCCCAGCATTTT. It yields the protein CASSQGTGVQPQHF.

The V and J genes are TRBV6-5 and TRBJ1-1, with D hard to call. The CDR3 contains 14 residues. Germline-derived CDR1 and CDR2 are MNHEY and SVGAGI. Trimming took 7 bases from V and 0 from J, leaving 12 bases between them. The CDR3 DNA follows: TGTGCCAGCACTTTCGAGGGATTGAACACTGAAGCTTTCTTT. It codes for CASTFEGLNTEAFF.

This clone was picked up a small number of times. The rearrangement uses TRBV5-1 and TRBJ1-1; TRBD1 is a possible D gene (5 bases). CDR1 is SGHRS and CDR2 is YFSETQ in the germline V gene. This CDR3 is 14 amino acids long. The V end lost 2 bases, the J end lost 7 bases, and 15 bases lay between the germline ends. In nucleotides, the CDR3 is TGCGCCAGCAGCTTCGGGGGAGAAGGTATTGAAGCTTTCTTT. The encoded protein is CASSFGGEGIEAFF. The variable domain in full, completed from reference TRBV5-1 and TRBJ1-1, reads KAGVTQTPRYLIKTRGQQVTLSCSPISGHRSVSWYQQTPGQGLQFLFEYFSETQRNKGNFPGRFSGRQFSNSRSEMNVSTLELGDSALYLCASSFGGEGIEAFFGQGTRLTVV.

In its sample, this clone was seen a few times. The J gene is TRBJ1-2, the V gene TRBV19; the D gene is possibly TRBD1 (6 bases). Germline lookup yields CDR1 LNHDA and CDR2 SQIVND (reference sequence). The length of the CDR3 is 16 residues. V lost 5 bases to trimming and J lost 7 bases, with 23 bases between them. The CDR3 bases are TGTGCCAGTAGTGTGCCTTCCCTCTCAGGGGCAGGTGGCTACACCTTC. It is translated as CASSVPSLSGAGGYTF.

The gene calls are TRBV18 and TRBJ1-5; perhaps TRBD1 as D (5 bases). Germline V CDR1 and CDR2: KGHSH, LQKENI. Trimming shortened V by 6 bases and J by 0 bases, and 9 bases separated the two germline ends. The CDR3 runs to 14 residues. The CDR3 sequence is CASSREYSNQPQHF. The DNA of the CDR3 is TGTGCCAGCTCCAGGGAATATAGCAATCAGCCCCAGCATTTT.

CDR3 amino acids: CASSQEGGLGYEQYF. CDR3 nucleotides: TGCGCCAGCAGCCAAGAAGGAGGACTAGGTTACGAGCAGTACTTC. The chain links TRBV4-3 to TRBJ2-7; 7 bases are a match to TRBD2. There are 15 residues in the CDR3. V was pared by 0 bases and J by 4 bases, with 6 bases of the junction left unmatched. Germline V gives CDR1 LGHNA, CDR2 YSLEER.